One and the same sample provided the 23 T cell receptor beta chains below, sequenced in a study of T-cell reconstitution after alpha-beta-depleted transplantation in children. Preparing the TCRbeta library involved the use of unique molecular identifiers. MiXCR, run by TCRdb on the PCR reads, gives a single entry per CDR3 protein. The sample holds fewer than 500,000 distinct CDR3 sequences, about 45% seen once. Here the sequenced sample was PBMCs, taken before TCRalphabeta/CD19-depleted stem cell transplant. The receptors stem from a girl aged 2 to 10 with aplastic anemia, due to receive a stem cell transplant.

This clonotype was detected a few times. The chain links TRBV15 to TRBJ2-1, with no clear D. V lost 0 bases and J lost 7, with 13 bases in between. CDR1 is LNHNV and CDR2 is YYDKDF in the germline V gene (reference sequence). The CDR3 loop spans 15 amino acids. The CDR3 DNA reads as TGTGCCACCAGCAGAGATAGGGATGTCGCAAATGAGCAGTTCTTC. It yields the protein CATSRDRDVANEQFF.

V is TRBV24-1 and J is TRBJ2-6; TRBD1 agrees at 7 bases. Germline V gene lookup returns CDR1 KGHDR and CDR2 SFDVKD. CDR3 length: 17 residues. After removal of 9 bases from V and 4 bases from J, the junction contained 14 bases not matched to a gene. As DNA, the CDR3 is TGTGCCACCGCGACAGGGTCTCTTTCTCTGGGGGCCAACGTCCTGACTTTC. It yields the protein CATATGSLSLGANVLTF.

This clonotype appeared many times. This chain connects TRBV28 to TRBJ2-5, with 8 bases aligning to TRBD1. Trimming at V came to 5 bases and at J to 5 bases, leaving 4 bases not matched to a gene. The CDR3 has 13 amino acids. Germline V gene data show CDR1 as MDHEN and CDR2 as SYDVKM. The CDR3 bases are TGTGCCAGCAGTCAGGGGGCGGGGGAGACCCAGTACTTC. It yields the protein CASSQGAGETQYF.

This clonotype occurred many times. J is TRBJ2-7 and V is TRBV5-1; perhaps TRBD2 as D (6 bases). Trimming stripped 0 bases from V and 2 bases from J, with 12 bases between. The CDR3 totals 15 residues. Germline CDR1 reads SGHRS; CDR2 reads YFSETQ. CDR3 DNA: TGCGCCAGCAGCTTGGACTGGCGGGGACCCTACGAGCAGTACTTC. Its translation is CASSLDWRGPYEQYF.

This clonotype was seen only once. The V and J genes are TRBV6-1 and TRBJ2-5; the D gene is possibly TRBD2 (5 bases). Germline V gene data show CDR1 as MNHNS and CDR2 as SASEGT. V lost 3 bases and J 5 bases, leaving 16 bases between the germline ends. The CDR3 is 15 residues long. CDR3 in DNA: TGTGCCAGCAGTGATTCCTATGTTGGCGGGGAGACCCAGTACTTC. Protein: CASSDSYVGGETQYF.

This clonotype was seen at least ten times. The chain uses TRBV20-1 and TRBJ1-1, with 7 bases identical to TRBD1. The V and J ends lost 1 base and 5 bases, in that order; junction bases with no gene match: 7. The CDR3 length is 14 residues. In germline, CDR1 is DFQATT, CDR2 SNEGSKA (reference sequence). As DNA, the CDR3 is TGCAGTGCTAGAGGGGCAGGGGGAGGGACTGAAGCTTTCTTT. This codes for CSARGAGGGTEAFF.

This clonotype has ten or more counts. CDR3 DNA sequence: TGTGCCAGCAGCTTAGCGGGACAGGGCACAGATACGCAGTATTTT. It translates to CASSLAGQGTDTQYF. The gene calls are TRBV7-9 and TRBJ2-3, with 8 bases that match TRBD1. The CDR3 runs to 15 residues. Germline V gives CDR1 SEHNR, CDR2 FQNEAQ (reference sequence). Losses at the gene ends were 0 bases for V and 1 base for J; bases not matched to a gene: 0.

This clonotype occurred a few times. V usage is TRBV6-5 and J usage is TRBJ2-7, with D perhaps TRBD1 (6 bases). The germline V gene encodes CDR1 MNHEY and CDR2 SVGAGI. V was pared by 0 bases and J by 0 bases, with 12 bases between. The CDR3 is 16 residues long. The CDR3 nucleotides read TGTGCCAGCAGTTACTCGAAAGGGGGAGACTCCTACGAGCAGTACTTC. It is translated as CASSYSKGGDSYEQYF.

This clonotype was detected a few times. The chain has TRBV6-1 and TRBJ1-3; TRBD1 matches at 8 bases. The V gene end was trimmed by 7 bases and the J gene end by 3 bases; junction bases not matched to a gene: 2. There are 13 residues in the CDR3. Germline lookup yields CDR1 MNHNS and CDR2 SASEGT. CDR3 amino acids: CASTQGDGNTIYF. The CDR3 DNA follows: TGTGCCAGCACACAGGGGGATGGAAACACCATATATTTT.

The chain carries TRBV20-1 and TRBJ2-7; 8 bases are shared with TRBD2. In germline, CDR1 is DFQATT, CDR2 SNEGSKA (reference sequence). This CDR3 has 14 residues. J lost 3 bases, V lost 6 bases, and 10 bases had no gene match. Here the CDR3 DNA reads TGCAGTGCCCTCCGGGTAGCGGGACGCTACGAGCAGTACTTC. It specifies CSALRVAGRYEQYF.

The chain recombines TRBV5-1 with TRBJ2-1; no definite D call. Trimming pared 4 bases from V and 5 bases from J, leaving 16 bases between. Per germline, CDR1 SGHRS and CDR2 YFSETQ. The CDR3 totals 15 residues. The CDR3 DNA reads TGCGCCAGCAGCCCGGGCCGTACCCTCGACAATGAGCAGTTCTTC. Amino acid sequence: CASSPGRTLDNEQFF.

The V call is TRBV5-1, the J call TRBJ2-7, with D possibly being TRBD1 (5 bases). The CDR3 consists of 15 residues. In germline, CDR1 is SGHRS, CDR2 YFSETQ. Deletions cut 4 bases from V and 5 bases from J, with 19 bases between. CDR3 sequence reads: CASSPGKFPNHEQYF. The CDR3 nucleotides are TGCGCCAGCAGCCCAGGGAAATTCCCTAATCACGAGCAGTACTTC.

The chain has TRBV7-8 and TRBJ1-1; D possibly corresponds to TRBD1 (6 bases). The germline CDR1 and CDR2 sequences are SGHVS and FQNEAQ. The CDR3 runs to 12 residues. Trimming stripped 5 bases from V and 6 bases from J, with 10 bases between. CDR3 protein: CASSNKGAEAFF. In DNA, the CDR3 is TGTGCCAGCAGCAACAAGGGGGCTGAAGCTTTCTTT.

This clonotype appeared many times. V is TRBV20-1 and J is TRBJ2-4; 8 nucleotides match TRBD1. The germline gives CDR1 DFQATT, CDR2 SNEGSKA (reference sequence). The CDR3 extends over 11 amino acids. The J segment lost 6 bases and the V segment lost 6 bases, leaving 1 base of the junction unmatched. The CDR3: CSADRGNIQYF. In DNA, the CDR3 is TGCAGTGCAGACAGGGGAAACATTCAGTACTTC.

This clonotype was counted between two and nine times. This rearrangement joins TRBV12-3 or TRBV12-4 to TRBJ2-3; the match to TRBD2 covers 8 bases. With V trimmed by 3 bases and J by 5 bases, 16 bases remained unmatched. This CDR3 spans 18 amino acids. CDR3 coding DNA: TGTGCCAGCAGTTTCGGGTCCTGGGGGCGGGAGGAAGTAGATACGCAGTATTTT. This encodes CASSFGSWGREEVDTQYF.

Only one count was recorded for this clonotype. V usage is TRBV29-1 and J usage is TRBJ1-6, with D hard to call. This CDR3 region has 13 residues. Germline V gene lookup returns CDR1 SQVTM and CDR2 ANQGSEA. V was trimmed by 3 bases and J by 9 bases, leaving 12 bases between them. DNA of the CDR3: TGCAGCGTTGAGTTCGAGGCGGGTTCACCCCTCCACTTT. Protein: CSVEFEAGSPLHF.

The chain carries TRBV5-5 and TRBJ1-4; unclear D gene. CDR1 and CDR2 (germline): SGHKS, YYEKEE (reference sequence). The CDR3 runs to 14 residues. Deletions cut 4 bases from V and 8 bases from J, with 15 bases between. CDR3 residues: CASSIAVREEKLFF. The CDR3 nucleotides read TGTGCCAGCAGCATAGCCGTACGGGAGGAAAAACTGTTTTTT.

The chain links TRBV9 to TRBJ2-2; 9 nucleotides align to TRBD2. The CDR3 is 17 amino acids. The J segment lost 0 bases and the V segment lost 2 bases, leaving 5 bases of the junction unmatched. The V gene's germline CDR1 is SGDLS and CDR2 YYNGEE. CDR3: CASSVQRGEPNTGELFF. DNA of the CDR3: TGTGCCAGCAGCGTCCAGCGGGGGGAACCGAACACCGGGGAGCTGTTTTTT.

This chain uses TRBV20-1 with TRBJ2-3, with TRBD1 matching over 10 bases. The CDR3 runs 17 residues. Germline V gene lookup returns CDR1 DFQATT and CDR2 SNEGSKA (reference sequence). The V and J ends lost 0 bases and 4 bases, in that order; junction bases with no gene match: 10. CDR3 residues: CSARDPRDRGYADTQYF. CDR3 bases: TGCAGTGCTAGAGATCCCCGGGACAGGGGATATGCAGATACGCAGTATTTT.

This clonotype was seen a few times. The chain carries TRBV7-3 and TRBJ2-3; no firm D call. Per germline, CDR1 SGHTA and CDR2 FQGTGA. This CDR3 has 16 residues. With 5 bases removed from V and 0 bases from J, the gap between germline ends came to 15 bases. Here the CDR3 reads CASSQGTVRSTDTQYF. The CDR3 coding sequence is TGTGCCAGCAGCCAAGGAACGGTCCGGAGCACAGATACGCAGTATTTT.

This clonotype was observed many times. The V call is TRBV5-5, the J call TRBJ2-7; D perhaps matches TRBD1 (6 bases). From germline, CDR1 is SGHKS and CDR2 YYEKEE (reference sequence). The CDR3 covers 13 residues. The V end was cut by 0 bases, the J end by 7 bases, with 11 bases between. The CDR3 sequence is CASSLDQGLEQYF. CDR3 nucleotides: TGTGCCAGCAGCTTGGACCAGGGGTTAGAGCAGTACTTC. The variable domain in full, completed from reference TRBV5-5 and TRBJ2-7, reads DAGVTQSPTHLIKTRGQQVTLRCSPISGHKSVSWYQQVLGQGPQFIFQYYEKEERGRGNFPDRFSARQFPNYSSELNVNALLLGDSALYLCASSLDQGLEQYFGPGTRLTVT.

The rearrangement uses TRBV11-1 and TRBJ2-3, with 7 bases matching TRBD1. V lost 5 bases, J lost 8 bases, and 25 bases stayed unmatched. CDR1 and CDR2 from the germline V gene are SGHAT and FQDESV (reference sequence). This CDR3 contains 19 residues. The CDR3 loop is CASSGIEGLTRQGKVTQYF. CDR3 in DNA: TGTGCCAGCAGCGGAATAGAGGGGTTGACCCGACAGGGTAAAGTTACGCAGTATTTT. Full variable domain (missing parts from reference TRBV11-1 and TRBJ2-3): EAEVAQSPRYKITEKSQAVAFWCDPISGHATLYWYRQILGQGPELLVQFQDESVVDDSQLPKDRFSAERLKGVDSTLKIQPAELGDSAMYLCASSGIEGLTRQGKVTQYFGPGTRLTVL.

The CDR3 coding sequence is TGTGCCAGCAGCTTCTCTCCGCAAGATTCTGGAAACACCATATATTTT. Encoded protein: CASSFSPQDSGNTIYF. V usage is TRBV5-6 and J usage is TRBJ1-3; D is unresolved. Germline V gene data show CDR1 as SGHDT and CDR2 as YYEEEE. This CDR3 region has 16 residues. Trimming stripped 2 bases from V and 1 base from J, with 13 bases between.